Listed below are T cell receptor beta chains from one sample, sequenced in a study of beta chain features in type 1 diabetes. Profiled with immunoSEQ multiplex PCR; TCRdb holds only in-frame clones, not every one. The profile covers approximately 58,000 clones, with about three fifths appearing a single time and 0.25% to 0.35% taken by the ten largest. Input material: stem cell memory CD4+ T cells from blood. These receptor sequences come from a woman in her twenties or thirties with type 1 diabetes. Each CDR3 is given with its conserved first and last residue. D genes are given only for firm matches. Not every row has a clone size; where given, it reads once, few, many or a size class.

abundance | j_gene | v_gene | d_gene | CDR3nt | CDR3aa
few | TRBJ2-2 | TRBV5-6 | TRBD1 | TGTGCCAGCAGACCGGACAGGGGAAGGTGGAACACCGGGGAGCTGTTTTTT | CASRPDRGRWNTGELFF
- | TRBJ2-1 | TRBV4-1 | - | TGCGCCAGCAGCCAAGGAAACCGGAAATTTGGGAGCGGGCAGTTCTTC | CASSQGNRKFGSGQFF
- | TRBJ2-5 | TRBV7-3 | - | TGTGCCAGCAGCTCCTGGGGAGGGGGAGAGACCCAGTACTTC | CASSSWGGGETQYF
once | TRBJ2-2 | TRBV5-6 | - | TGTGCCAGCAGCTTGCATACCGGGGAGCTGTTTTTT | CASSLHTGELFF
- | TRBJ1-1 | TRBV7-9 | - | TGTGCCAGCAGCTTCCCTCCCCTGAACACTGAAGCTTTCTTT | CASSFPPLNTEAFF
- | TRBJ1-1 | TRBV5-1 | - | TGCGCCAGCAGCTTACAGACGAACACTGAAGCTTTCTTT | CASSLQTNTEAFF
few | TRBJ2-1 | TRBV27 | TRBD2 | TGTGCCAGCAAGTACCACACTAGCGGGGGAACAAATGAGCAGTTCTTC | CASKYHTSGGTNEQFF
- | TRBJ2-7 | TRBV2 | TRBD1 | TGTGCCAGCACCGCATTAACCGGGACAGGGGTCTCCTACGAGCAGTACTTC | CASTALTGTGVSYEQYF
- | TRBJ2-7 | TRBV21-1 | - | TGTGCCAGCAGCACCACAAGTCCATACTACTTC | CASSTTSPYYF
- | TRBJ2-1 | TRBV7-9 | TRBD1 | TGTGCCAGCAGCTACGGACAGGGGAATAGGGATGAGCAGTTCTTC | CASSYGQGNRDEQFF
- | TRBJ1-5 | TRBV28 | TRBD1 | TGTGCCAGCAGGACAGGGGTCAATCAGCCCCAGCATTTT | CASRTGVNQPQHF
few | TRBJ1-5 | TRBV7-2 | - | TGTGCCAGCAGCTTAGGGGCAGCAAAACCCAATCAGCCCCAGCATTTT | CASSLGAAKPNQPQHF
few | TRBJ1-1 | TRBV29-1 | - | TGCAGCGTTGAGGTGAGGGAGGATGCGACTGAAGCTTTCTTT | CSVEVREDATEAFF
- | TRBJ1-1 | TRBV29-1 | TRBD1 | TGCAGCGTCCCCCGGGACAGAGGGACTGAAGCTTTCTTT | CSVPRDRGTEAFF
- | TRBJ2-4 | TRBV5-4 | - | TGTGCCAGCAGCTTGGAACAGGCAAAAAACATTCAGTACTTC | CASSLEQAKNIQYF
- | TRBJ2-4 | TRBV19 | - | TGTGCCAGTATGAGGGCGGGGCTAAGGAACATTCAGTACTTC | CASMRAGLRNIQYF
- | TRBJ1-1 | TRBV19 | - | TGTGCCAGTAGTATTTCCCGAGCGAACACTGAAGCTTTCTTT | CASSISRANTEAFF
- | TRBJ1-2 | TRBV27 | - | TGTGCCAGCAGAACTCAGGGCTACCATGGCTACACCTTC | CASRTQGYHGYTF
- | TRBJ1-1 | TRBV5-1 | - | TGCGCCAGCAGCCTTTGGAGTTCCACTGAAGCTTTCTTT | CASSLWSSTEAFF
few | TRBJ2-1 | TRBV11-2 | - | TGTGCCAGCAGCCTGGAACTAGGTACGGTTTACAATGAGCAGTTCTTC | CASSLELGTVYNEQFF
- | TRBJ2-1 | TRBV28 | TRBD2 | TGTGCCTGGAGGACTAGCGGGAAGCCTGAGCAGTTCTTC | CAWRTSGKPEQFF
- | TRBJ2-2 | TRBV2 | TRBD1 | TGTGCCAGCATCTCGGACAGGGAGAACACCGGGGAGCTGTTTTTT | CASISDRENTGELFF
- | TRBJ2-2 | TRBV7-6 | TRBD1 | TGTGCCAGCAGCTCGGGACAGCCGAACACCGGGGAGCTGTTTTTT | CASSSGQPNTGELFF
- | TRBJ2-1 | TRBV30 | TRBD2 | TGTGCCTGGAGTGTCGGGCTAGCGGGAGCGAATGAGCAGTTCTTC | CAWSVGLAGANEQFF
- | TRBJ2-5 | TRBV10-3 | - | TGTGCCATCAGAGACAGTTACCAAGAGACCCAGTACTTC | CAIRDSYQETQYF
- | TRBJ2-1 | TRBV7-6 | - | TGTGCCAGCAGCGCCAGGGGCGATGAGCAGTTCTTC | CASSARGDEQFF
- | TRBJ2-7 | TRBV11-2 | - | TGTGCCAGCAGCTTAGCTGGGCAGGGCGGCTACGAGCAGTACTTC | CASSLAGQGGYEQYF
- | TRBJ2-1 | TRBV7-8 | TRBD1 | TGTGCCAGCAGCACGGGACAGGGGGCCGGGAATGAGCAGTTCTTC | CASSTGQGAGNEQFF
- | TRBJ2-1 | TRBV28 | TRBD1 | TGTGCCAGCACCACAGGGGGCAATGAGCAGTTCTTC | CASTTGGNEQFF
- | TRBJ2-7 | TRBV5-1 | TRBD1 | TGCGCCAGCAGCCAGGACAGGGGAGAGCAGTACTTC | CASSQDRGEQYF
few | TRBJ2-7 | TRBV7-9 | - | TGTGCCAGCAGCTCTATTTACGAGCAGTACTTC | CASSSIYEQYF
- | TRBJ1-2 | TRBV19 | - | TGTGCCAGTAGGATCCGTGGGCAGGGCGCGGACTATGGCTACACCTTC | CASRIRGQGADYGYTF
- | TRBJ1-2 | TRBV29-1 | TRBD1 | TGCAGCGCCGGCCGGGACAGGGACGGCTACACCTTC | CSAGRDRDGYTF
few | TRBJ1-2 | TRBV30 | - | TGTGCCTGGAGTGTACTGGAGGGTGTCCATGGCTACACCTTC | CAWSVLEGVHGYTF
- | TRBJ2-6 | TRBV6-5 | - | TGTGCCAGCAGTTACGAGGTCCTCTCTGGGGCCAACGTCCTGACTTTC | CASSYEVLSGANVLTF
- | TRBJ1-2 | TRBV6-5 | TRBD1 | TGTGCCAGCAGGGACAGGGGGCGCGATGGCTACACCTTC | CASRDRGRDGYTF
- | TRBJ2-1 | TRBV4-2 | TRBD2 | TGTGCCAGCAGCCAAGCTTGGGAGGGTGAGCAGTTCTTC | CASSQAWEGEQFF
- | TRBJ2-1 | TRBV11-3 | TRBD2 | TGTGCCAGCACCGAGACTAGCTTCAATGAGCAGTTCTTC | CASTETSFNEQFF
- | TRBJ2-3 | TRBV7-8 | TRBD1 | TGTGCCAGCAGCTCCAGTACAGGGGCAGTAGATACGCAGTATTTT | CASSSSTGAVDTQYF
- | TRBJ2-1 | TRBV5-1 | TRBD1 | TGCGCCAGCAGCTTTCCGGGACAGGGGGTGTATGAGCAGTTCTTC | CASSFPGQGVYEQFF
- | TRBJ1-1 | TRBV2 | - | TGTGCCAGCAATCGGGATCTGGGGGGGACTGAAGCTTTCTTT | CASNRDLGGTEAFF
- | TRBJ1-3 | TRBV6-6 | TRBD1 | TGTGCCAGCTCCCCCGTGGGGACAGGGTATGGAAACACCATATATTTT | CASSPVGTGYGNTIYF
- | TRBJ2-7 | TRBV5-5 | TRBD1 | TGTGCCAGCAGCCTTCAACCAGGGACAGGCGGGAACGAGCAGTACTTC | CASSLQPGTGGNEQYF
- | TRBJ2-3 | TRBV7-9 | TRBD1 | TGTGCCAGCCACAAGACAGGGGGCCCAGATACGCAGTATTTT | CASHKTGGPDTQYF